This TCR beta chain was retrieved from a study of cytomegalovirus exposure and HLA in healthy donors. Study in general: An earlier analysis found 120 million or so unique TCR beta sequences from 150 million to 200 million T cells.

Whole-study results and caveats: In vitro checks showed that a few CMV-associated chains really do target CMV antigens.

The primer mix had 60 Vbeta and 13 Jbeta primers. Using immunoSEQ multiplex PCR, the repertoire was profiled, and TCRdb retains in-frame clones only, with some absent. The sample has 100,000 to 150,000 clones; roughly 80% are singletons. This clone was seen just once. The antigen remains unidentified. This clonotype was obtained from a young man in good health and CMV-seropositive. The specimen was PBMCs.

The CDR3: CASSLTGGKNTEAFF. DNA of the CDR3: TGTGCCAGCAGCTTAACGGGGGGAAAGAACACTGAAGCTTTCTTT. The chain couples TRBV7-3 to TRBJ1-1; D perhaps matches TRBD1 (5 bases). CDR3 length: 15 residues. The V end lost 0 bases, the J end lost 1 base, and 9 bases lay between the germline ends. CDR1 SGHTA and CDR2 FQGTGA come from the germline V gene.